This T cell receptor (beta chain) was identified during a study of molecular identifiers for immune sequencing clone quantification. One entry per CDR3 protein, called by TCRdb with MiXCR from the PCR reads. The repertoire holds under 600,000 distinct CDR3 sequences, with around 23% as singletons. With 6 bases clipped from V and 5 bases from J, the junction kept 9 bases outside the gene matches. CDR1 DFQATT and CDR2 SNEGSKA come from the germline V gene (reference sequence). The CDR3 runs 15 residues. A few counts support this clonotype. V usage is TRBV20-1 and J usage is TRBJ2-2; TRBD1 aligns across 10 bases. The material sequenced was naive CD8+ T cells from blood, with Jurkat cell RNA spiked in. The subset is: FACS-sorted CD8+CD4-CCR7+CD45RA+ naive T cells. This TCR was recovered from a human donor in good health. Some libraries in this study had Jurkat cell RNA spiked in. Here the CDR3 reads CSALDRGSSTGELFF. CDR3 nucleotide sequence: TGCAGTGCCCTGGACAGGGGGTCATCGACCGGGGAGCTGTTTTTT.